Sequencing of this T cell receptor beta chain was carried out in a study of CD8+ T cells in alopecia areata. Treatment given: oral pan-JAK inhibitor, 5-10 mg twice daily. Reverse transcribed after extraction, RNA yielded cDNA as the sequencing template. Profiled with immunoSEQ multiplex PCR; TCRdb holds only in-frame clones, not every one. The data show approximately 210,000 clones, approximately 72% seen once. The CDR3 spans 15 residues. Germline CDR1 and CDR2: MGHDK and SYGVNS. With 2 bases removed from V and 3 bases from J, the gap between germline ends came to 11 bases. This receptor was obtained from a human donor with alopecia areata. The V call is TRBV25-1, the J call TRBJ2-4, with TRBD1 as a possible D gene (6 bases). Source: CD4+ T cells sorted from blood, taken around week 46, from a patient treated with tofacitinib. CDR3 protein: CASSEPGQLKNIQYF. DNA for the CDR3: TGTGCCAGCAGTGAACCCGGACAGCTCAAAAACATTCAGTACTTC.